This TCR beta chain was documented in a study of blood T cell repertoires in COVID-19 (dated by TCRdb to 2018 to 2020). With respect to the entire study: The collaborator samples originated in the United States, Italy and Spain and spanned the acute and convalescent phases of COVID-19. The material from the prospective study consisted of cDNA or gDNA derived from T cells, B-cell-depleted T cells, or PBMCs. Subjects who had been exposed to COVID-19, were actively infected with it, or had recovered from it provided the deeply sampled blood TCRbeta repertoires that made up the dataset. A freely available public database, intended as a resource for researchers studying the immune response to SARS-CoV-2, is where the repertoires were released. Samples were obtained from the ongoing ImmuneRACE study (first 160 participants) and from about 1,300 subjects provided by 6 global collaborators. The sample metadata nearly always contained a de-identified subject ID, COVID-19 status, age in years and sex. Where available, HLA class I and class II types were taken from metadata supplied by the sample provider and were not determined by assay-based typing.

What the authors observed across the whole study: Clinical and demographic metadata were provided uncurated, with the amount varying by source and participant.

V loses 1 base, J loses 7 bases, and the germline ends lie 11 bases apart. Sequences LGHDT (CDR1) and YNNKEL (CDR2) are obtained from the germline V gene (reference sequence). Counted from cysteine to phenylalanine, this CDR3 has 14 amino acids. Solely the CDR3 DNA is kept, with 42 bases framed from the first base. One collaborating source in Seattle enrolled patients while the patients were actively infected and followed the patients over time throughout the course of disease. The collaborating institutions used their own protocols to collect whole blood in K2EDTA tubes. For TCRbeta analysis, collaborators shipped samples as frozen whole blood, isolated PBMCs, or DNA extracted from either of those sample types. TCRbeta CDR3 regions were amplified from genomic DNA by means of the immunoSEQ Assay, a bias-controlled multiplex PCR. For the original study's pipeline: Nucleated cell counts per sample were estimated from amplification of reference gene primers within the assay. To quantify the absolute abundance of each unique TCRbeta CDR3 rearrangement, sequence reads were collapsed and filtered. For each sample, productive Simpson clonality was calculated by taking the square root of Simpson's diversity index across productive rearrangements. TCRdb retrieved this table from immuneACCESS and kept in-frame rearrangements only. Not all clones are present; in checked studies, unresolved V genes account for under half, and no reason is known for the remainder. That table is the source of V, J and clone size, and D and trimming were worked out from the DNA. Present in this sample are around 200,000 clones, 70% to 80% of which were seen just once. Roughly 5.7% of the sample lies in the top ten.

Concerning this clone: Its antigen target is currently unknown. No clone much larger than this one lies a single base away; base qualities are absent.

Material: peripheral blood. This receptor was taken from a middle-aged woman with COVID-19, enrolled during active disease. The receptor chain draws on TRBV3-1 (or the pseudogene TRBV3-2) and TRBJ2-1; TRBD2 is a possible D gene, resting on 5 matching bases. Read as DNA, the sequence is TGTGCCAGCAGCCAAGCGGTTACGGGGAATGAGCAGTTCTTC. Its translation reads: CASSQAVTGNEQFF.